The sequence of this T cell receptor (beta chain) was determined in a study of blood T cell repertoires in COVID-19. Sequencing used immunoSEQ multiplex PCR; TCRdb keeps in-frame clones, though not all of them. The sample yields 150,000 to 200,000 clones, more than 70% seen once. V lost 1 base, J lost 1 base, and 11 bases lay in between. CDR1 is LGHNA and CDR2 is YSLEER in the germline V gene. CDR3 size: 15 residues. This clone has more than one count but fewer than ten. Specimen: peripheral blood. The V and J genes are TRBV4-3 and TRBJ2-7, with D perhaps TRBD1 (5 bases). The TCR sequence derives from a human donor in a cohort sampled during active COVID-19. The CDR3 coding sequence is TGCGCCAGCAGCCAAGCCCCAGGGATGTCCTACGAGCAGTACTTC. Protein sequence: CASSQAPGMSYEQYF.